Included here is one T cell receptor (beta chain) sequence, with context. In the PCR, 60 Vbeta and 13 Jbeta primers were used. Assay: immunoSEQ multiplex PCR; the TCRdb copy retains only in-frame clones and omits some. This repertoire includes under 95,000 clones. The data originate from a study of cytomegalovirus exposure and HLA in healthy donors. The germline CDR1 and CDR2 sequences are MNHEY and SVGAGI. There are 15 residues in the CDR3. V lost 2 bases and J 6 bases, leaving 17 bases between the germline ends. The TCR sequence derives from a female donor in good health and CMV-seropositive. Input material: PBMCs. V usage is TRBV6-5 and J usage is TRBJ2-7, with D maybe TRBD2 (6 bases). This CDR3 is CASSYDGSRGSEQYF. For the CDR3, the DNA is TGTGCCAGCAGTTACGACGGGAGTAGGGGCAGCGAGCAGTACTTC.